A single sample is the source of the 5 T cell receptor beta chains below, sequenced in a study of Ad26.COV2.S vaccination and SARS-CoV-2 variants. Sequenced by immunoSEQ multiplex PCR; TCRdb stores in-frame clones only, minus some. The top ten hold 12% of the sample, which has 410,000 or so clones, about 93% seen once. Specified treatment: about 20 received Ad26.COV2.S at low or high dose, single or two shots; roughly five received placebo; per-sample allocation not given. Following the first vaccine or placebo injection, samples were taken on day 63. Sample: peripheral blood, taken in a trial of Ad26.COV2.S vaccine versus placebo. These receptors originate from a person between 18 and 59 years old who received the Ad26.COV2.S COVID-19 vaccine or a placebo.

This chain connects TRBV12-3 or TRBV12-4 to TRBJ2-5; possible D gene TRBD2, 5 bases. The CDR3 loop spans 13 amino acids. V lost 0 bases to trimming and J lost 7 bases, with 9 bases between them. The CDR3 DNA sequence: TGTGCCAGCAGTTTAGCGGGAGCCGCGACCCAGTACTTC. It encodes CASSLAGAATQYF.

The CDR3 nucleotides read TGTGCCAGCAGCTTAGGTAGGTCTAGCGGGAGCTATACCTACGAGCAGTACTTC. It codes for CASSLGRSSGSYTYEQYF. V usage is TRBV11-2 and J usage is TRBJ2-7, with TRBD2 matching 10 bases. Trimming at V came to 1 base and at J to 2 bases, leaving 11 bases not matched to a gene. Germline-derived CDR1 and CDR2 are SGHAT and FQNNGV. This CDR3 is 18 amino acids long.

The V call is TRBV29-1, the J call TRBJ2-5; 14 nucleotides match TRBD2. Per the germline V gene, CDR1 is SQVTM and CDR2 is ANQGSEA. V shed 6 bases, J shed 3 bases, and the junction held 3 bases outside the gene matches. CDR3 size: 14 residues. CDR3 protein: CSVGLAGAEETQYF. CDR3 sequence (DNA): TGCAGCGTGGGACTAGCGGGAGCGGAAGAGACCCAGTACTTC.

The rearrangement links TRBV4-3 to TRBJ1-6; 9 bases align to TRBD1. Trimming took 2 bases from V and 10 from J; bases not matched to a gene: 6. The CDR3 is made up of 15 amino acids. The germline CDR1 and CDR2 sequences are LGHNA and YSLEER. CDR3 DNA sequence: TGCGCCAGCAGCCAACTCACAGGGGGCAAGTCACCCCTCCACTTT. As protein: CASSQLTGGKSPLHF.

The V call is TRBV19, the J call TRBJ2-2, with D maybe TRBD2 (6 bases). Between the trimmed V and J ends, which lost 3 bases and 4 bases, there was a span of 12 bases. This CDR3 spans 15 amino acids. Germline V CDR1 and CDR2: LNHDA, SQIVND (reference sequence). CDR3 sequence reads: CASSIVGGGTGELFF. The CDR3 coding sequence is TGTGCCAGTAGTATTGTTGGGGGAGGCACCGGGGAGCTGTTTTTT.